Below are 19 T cell receptor beta chains sequenced from a single sample in a study of blood T cell repertoires in COVID-19. Only in-frame clones appear in the TCRdb table, and some are missing; sequencing was by immunoSEQ multiplex PCR. This table holds 120,000 or so clones, approximately 83% found once. Sequenced input: peripheral blood. These receptors were obtained from a woman in her 70s with acute or convalescent COVID-19.

The chain joins TRBV18 to TRBJ1-1; D call uncertain. CDR1 is KGHSH, CDR2 LQKENI, per germline. V was trimmed by 5 bases and J by 0 bases, leaving 10 bases between them. The CDR3 runs to 14 residues. The CDR3 bases are TGTGCCAGCTCATGGGGAGAGATGAACACTGAAGCTTTCTTT. Its protein is CASSWGEMNTEAFF.

This chain joins TRBV6-5 and TRBJ1-5; the D gene is possibly TRBD1 (6 bases). With 10 bases removed from V and 5 bases from J, the gap between germline ends came to 21 bases. CDR1 is MNHEY, CDR2 SVGAGI, per germline. The CDR3 has 15 residues. CDR3 amino acids: CATRRSGQTYQPQHF. In nucleotides, the CDR3 is TGTGCCACCCGACGCTCGGGACAAACTTATCAGCCCCAGCATTTT.

This rearrangement joins TRBV7-2 to TRBJ1-2; a possible D gene is TRBD1 (6 bases). The germline V gene encodes CDR1 SGHTA and CDR2 FQGNSA. V was pared by 5 bases and J by 0 bases, with 13 bases between. The CDR3 spans 15 residues. The CDR3 bases are TGTGCCAGCAGCCCTCCCGGGACACCTAACTATGGCTACACCTTC. It encodes CASSPPGTPNYGYTF.

The CDR3 is CASSQDGRTQETQYF. CDR3 bases: TGCGCCAGCAGCCAGGATGGACGGACACAAGAGACCCAGTACTTC. V and J are TRBV4-1 and TRBJ2-5; tentative D call: TRBD1 (5 bases). This CDR3 contains 15 residues. CDR1 is MGHRA and CDR2 is YSYEKL in the germline V gene. Trimming left V 3 bases short and J 2 bases short, with 13 bases between.

V gene TRBV24-1 combines with J gene TRBJ1-5, with a tentative D call TRBD1 (6 bases). The germline CDR1 and CDR2 sequences are KGHDR and SFDVKD. The CDR3 runs to 14 residues. Between the trimmed V and J ends, which lost 4 bases and 7 bases, there was a span of 13 bases. CDR3: CATSDHPQGQPQHF. The CDR3 DNA reads TGTGCCACCAGTGACCACCCCCAGGGGCAGCCCCAGCATTTT.

This chain links TRBV7-2 with TRBJ1-1; TRBD1 agrees at 9 bases. V was pared by 5 bases and J by 4 bases, with 8 bases of the junction left unmatched. CDR3 length: 15 residues. The germline gives CDR1 SGHTA, CDR2 FQGNSA. Here the CDR3 reads CASSTRDRAGTEAFF. CDR3 in DNA: TGTGCCAGCAGCACCAGGGACAGGGCCGGCACTGAAGCTTTCTTT.

The chain links TRBV4-3 to TRBJ1-1; the match to TRBD1 covers 8 bases. Unmatched junction bases numbered 1, after V lost 0 bases and J lost 1 base. Per germline, CDR1 LGHNA and CDR2 YSLEER. The CDR3 totals 15 residues. In DNA form, the CDR3 reads TGCGCCAGCAGCCAAGAAGGACAGGGGAACACTGAAGCTTTCTTT. Translating gives CASSQEGQGNTEAFF.

This sequence joins TRBV2 and TRBJ2-1; 11 bases fit TRBD2. The ends lost 6 bases at V and 5 bases at J; junction bases unmatched: 9. This CDR3 region has 16 residues. Looked up from germline, CDR1 is SNHLY and CDR2 is FYNNEI. The CDR3 here is CASRLSGTSGDNEQFF. In DNA form, the CDR3 reads TGTGCCAGCAGATTATCTGGGACTAGCGGAGACAATGAGCAGTTCTTC.

The V and J genes are TRBV5-6 and TRBJ2-3; 14 bases map to TRBD2. CDR1 is SGHDT and CDR2 is YYEEEE in the germline V gene. This CDR3 is built from 16 residues. V shed 4 bases, J shed 4 bases, and the junction held 5 bases outside the gene matches. The CDR3 is CASSQGLAGAPDTQYF. For the CDR3, the DNA is TGTGCCAGCAGCCAGGGACTAGCGGGGGCCCCAGATACGCAGTATTTT.

V and J are TRBV30 and TRBJ2-1; D call uncertain. V lost 2 bases and J lost 1, with 9 bases in between. Germline loops: CDR1 GTSNPN, CDR2 SVGIG (reference sequence). The CDR3 is 14 residues long. The CDR3 DNA sequence: TGTGCCTGGAGTCCCGAGACTTCCTACAATGAGCAGTTCTTC. Amino acid sequence: CAWSPETSYNEQFF.

The CDR3 sequence: CASSKLANEQFF. For the CDR3, the DNA is TGTGCCAGCAGTAAACTAGCGAATGAGCAGTTCTTC. The J gene is TRBJ2-1, the V gene TRBV7-9, with TRBD2 matching over 7 bases. Germline-derived CDR1 and CDR2 are SEHNR and FQNEAQ (reference sequence). CDR3 length equals 12 residues. V shed 6 bases and J 7 bases; nucleotides not matched to a gene: 3.

The rearrangement uses TRBV21-1 and TRBJ2-2; TRBD1, the table's D call, lacks a check against the DNA. TRBV21-1 corresponds to a pseudogene. The CDR3 loop spans 17 amino acids. The CDR3 region is CATPPLGQGSPTGELFF. CDR3 bases: TGTGCCACCCCCCCCCTCGGACAGGGGTCCCCCACCGGGGAGCTGTTTTTT.

V and J are TRBV29-1 and TRBJ1-2, with TRBD1 matching over 8 bases. V gave up 2 bases and J gave up 7 bases; unmatched junction bases: 3. There are 12 residues in the CDR3. Per germline, CDR1 SQVTM and CDR2 ANQGSEA. CDR3 region: CSVEQGAGGYTF. DNA for the CDR3: TGCAGCGTTGAACAGGGGGCTGGTGGCTACACCTTC.

The chain combines TRBV12-3 or TRBV12-4 with TRBJ2-1, with 7 bases matching TRBD1. V lost 5 bases to trimming and J lost 12 bases; unmatched junction nucleotides: 7. This CDR3 has 12 residues. The CDR3 bases are TGTGCCAGCAGTCTTATTAGGACAGGGCAGTTCTTC. Translated, it gives CASSLIRTGQFF.

As DNA, the CDR3 is TGTGCCAGCAGCTTAGGACTTGGAGAGACCCAGTACTTC. This sequence encodes CASSLGLGETQYF. The V and J genes are TRBV11-2 and TRBJ2-5; no clear D gene. The CDR3 runs to 13 residues. V lost 1 base to trimming and J lost 4 bases, with 7 bases between them. Germline values: CDR1 SGHAT, CDR2 FQNNGV. The whole variable domain, filled in from reference TRBV11-2 and TRBJ2-5, reads EAGVAQSPRYKIIEKRQSVAFWCNPISGHATLYWYQQILGQGPKLLIQFQNNGVVDDSQLPKDRFSAERLKGVDSTLKIQPAKLEDSAVYLCASSLGLGETQYFGPGTRLLVL.

J is TRBJ1-6 and V is TRBV7-9; D possibly corresponds to TRBD1 (6 bases). The CDR3 contains 15 residues. Deletions cut 5 bases from V and 6 bases from J, with 14 bases between. In germline, CDR1 is SEHNR, CDR2 FQNEAQ (reference sequence). The CDR3 protein is CASSLQGVGNSPLHF. CDR3 sequence (DNA): TGTGCCAGCAGCCTACAGGGTGTAGGTAATTCACCCCTCCACTTT.

CDR3 DNA: TGTGCCAGCAGCCAAGGATGGACAGGGGGAGGTGAAAAACTGTTTTTT. Encoded protein: CASSQGWTGGGEKLFF. This sequence joins TRBV3-1 (or the pseudogene TRBV3-2) and TRBJ1-4; 10 bases agree with TRBD1. Germline loops: CDR1 LGHDT, CDR2 YNNKEL (reference sequence). The CDR3 loop spans 16 amino acids. Germline trimming cut 1 base from V and 7 bases from J; bases unmatched to any gene: 6.

The chain uses TRBV2 and TRBJ1-1; 9 bases match TRBD1. The V segment lost 6 bases and the J segment 12 bases; nucleotides outside the gene matches: 5. The CDR3 length is 11 residues. Germline-derived CDR1 and CDR2 are SNHLY and FYNNEI. In DNA form, the CDR3 reads TGTGCCAGCAGACAACAGGGGGCAACTTTCTTT. Amino acids: CASRQQGATFF.

For the CDR3, the DNA is TGTGCCAGCAGTTACGCCGGATGGTTAGCGGGGGGGCCTGGAACAGATACGCAGTATTTT. It codes for CASSYAGWLAGGPGTDTQYF. The genes are TRBV6-2 or TRBV6-3 and TRBJ2-3, with 11 bases that match TRBD2. The germline V gene encodes CDR1 MNHEY and CDR2 SVGEGT. This CDR3 contains 20 residues. Trimming at V came to 2 bases and at J to 3 bases, leaving 16 bases not matched to a gene.